This TCR beta chain appears in the sequencing data of a study of identical twins. Broader study findings: In cord blood, abundant beta clonotypes had fewer insertions; memory showed no trend.

This CDR3 has 12 residues. V was trimmed by 5 bases and J by 0 bases, leaving 7 bases between them. Germline V gene lookup returns CDR1 GTSNPN and CDR2 SVGIG (reference sequence). Regarding this clonotype: The antigen is undetermined.

TCRdb recomputed calls from the 5' RACE reads with MiXCR, one row per CDR3 protein. The sample lists about 1.7 million distinct CDR3 sequences, 25% to 35% occurring once. This chain joins TRBV30 and TRBJ1-1; D might be TRBD1 (5 bases). Sequences were obtained from cord blood. This clonotype was obtained from a newborn girl in good health. Written as DNA, the CDR3 is TGTGCCTGGGGACACATGAACACTGAAGCTTTCTTT. Translation: CAWGHMNTEAFF. Together with reference TRBV30 and TRBJ1-1, the CDR3 gives the full variable domain: SQTIHQWPATLVQPVGSPLSLECTVEGTSNPNLYWYRQAAGRGLQLLFYSVGIGQISSEVPQNLSASRPQDRQFILSSKKLLLSDSGFYLCAWGHMNTEAFFGQGTRLTVV.